This T cell receptor beta chain was documented in a study of shared clonotypes between healthy human individuals. Some clones are missing from TCRdb's copy, which holds only in-frame ones; the method was immunoSEQ multiplex PCR. This table holds 2 million to 2.5 million clones, about 90% found once. Looked up from germline, CDR1 is MGHRA and CDR2 is YSYEKL. The CDR3 is 15 residues long. Trimming shortened V by 4 bases and J by 2 bases, and 14 bases separated the two germline ends. The sequence derives from a man aged 18 to 29 in good health. Some clones in this sample may be carry-over from other donors' samples. The chain has TRBV4-1 and TRBJ1-2; D is ambiguous. Input material: naive CD4+ T cells from PBMCs. Specified subset: CD45RA+ positively selected. The CDR3 here is CASSPGNGRNYGYTF. The CDR3 DNA reads TGCGCCAGCAGCCCTGGGAACGGCCGAAACTATGGCTACACCTTC.